The following is a T cell receptor (beta chain) sequence with its context. This clone's antigen is unknown. No base-level quality is on record; no much larger clone is a single base apart. TCRbeta CDR3 regions were amplified from genomic DNA using the immunoSEQ Assay, a bias-controlled multiplex PCR. Per the original workflow: The number of nucleated cells in each sample was estimated by amplification of reference gene primers within the assay. Sequence reads were collapsed and filtered to measure the absolute abundance of every unique TCRbeta CDR3 rearrangement. For each sample, productive Simpson clonality was calculated as the square root of Simpson's diversity index across productive rearrangements. TCRdb mirrors the immuneACCESS table, restricted to in-frame sequences. Some clones are absent from its copies; in checked studies, under half trace to an unresolved V gene, and the reason for the others is unknown. Clone size and the V and J calls come from that table; the DNA yielded D and trimming. The sample contains approximately 170,000 clones, about 88% of them found a single time. Jointly, the top ten make up around 20% of the sample.

The data are from a study of blood T cell repertoires in COVID-19 (dated by TCRdb to 2020 to 2022). Regarding the research as a whole: Samples covering the acute and convalescent phases of COVID-19 were provided by collaborators in the United States, Italy and Spain. Deeply sampled blood TCRbeta repertoires from subjects exposed to, actively infected with, or recovered from COVID-19 were included in the dataset. Sample metadata almost always included a de-identified subject ID, COVID-19 status, age in years and sex. The repertoires were released in a freely available public database meant as a resource for research on the immune response to SARS-CoV-2. The prospective study material was composed of cDNA or gDNA derived from T cells, B-cell-depleted T cells, or PBMCs. Where available, HLA class I and class II types were taken from metadata supplied by the sample provider and were not determined by assay-based typing. The samples were drawn from the first 160 participants of the ongoing ImmuneRACE study and from 1,254 subjects provided by 6 global collaborators. What the research found in general, with its limitations: How much clinical and demographic metadata was included differed by source and by participant, and the metadata was provided uncurated.

Trimming takes 5 bases from V and 9 bases from J, and the germline ends sit 10 bases apart. The CDR3 measures 11 amino acids from cysteine to phenylalanine. This entry keeps only the CDR3 DNA: 33 bases, framed from base 1. Sequences MNHEY (CDR1) and SVGAGI (CDR2) are obtained from the germline V gene. Each collaborating institution followed its own protocols to collect whole blood in K2EDTA tubes. For TCRbeta analysis, collaborator samples were shipped as frozen whole blood, as isolated PBMCs, or as DNA extracted from either sample type. The sequence is built from TRBV6-5 and TRBJ2-5; the D gene assignment is ambiguous. Sequenced input: peripheral blood. This clonotype was sampled from an elderly woman with acute or convalescent COVID-19. The CDR3 amino acid sequence is: CASSPGFAQYF. The sequence in DNA is TGTGCCAGCAGTCCCGGGTTTGCCCAGTACTTC.